Described below is a single T cell receptor beta chain sequence and its context. The target antigen is unknown. Through a sample-barcoded 5' primer and a J-beta primer mix, a second PCR was run for roughly 6 to 11 cycles. TCRdb reprocessed the 5' RACE reads with MiXCR, giving one entry per CDR3 protein. The repertoire has 980,000 or so distinct CDR3 sequences, around 49% of them found once; the top ten carry roughly 13%. This specimen belongs to a study of blood T cells in healthy people across ages. The authors isolated at least 7 million PBMCs per sample. Germline CDR1 SGHRS, CDR2 YFSETQ. V lost 3 bases, J lost 2 bases, and 16 bases lay in between. The CDR3 covers 16 residues. Overall study results and limits: Estimated diversity, derived from one million T cells, was regarded as an underestimate.

The receptor was derived from a man aged 25-45 years in good health. The sequencing sample was made of blood. This chain links TRBV5-1 with TRBJ2-3, with D perhaps TRBD2 (7 bases). The CDR3 DNA follows: TGCGCCAGCAGCTCCGGAGGGGGGGGCCACACAGATACGCAGTATTTT. Its translation is CASSSGGGGHTDTQYF.